These 3 T cell receptor beta chains were all obtained from the same sample, sequenced in a study of blood T cell repertoires in COVID-19. The protocol was immunoSEQ multiplex PCR, while the TCRdb copy is restricted to in-frame clones and leaves out a portion. Of roughly 60,000 clones in the sample, around 87% were seen once. Sequencing used peripheral blood. These TCRs come from a man aged 65 to 85 with acute or convalescent COVID-19.

J is TRBJ2-5 and V is TRBV3-1 (or the pseudogene TRBV3-2), with D possibly TRBD1 on 7 matching bases. Germline CDR1 is LGHDT and CDR2 is YNNKEL (reference sequence). V was shortened by 4 bases and J by 2 bases, with 14 bases between the two germline ends. CDR3 size: 15 residues. CDR3 DNA: TGTGCCAGCAGCCCCGGGGGACAGAAACAAGAGACCCAGTACTTC. This translates into CASSPGGQKQETQYF.

This chain links TRBV11-3 with TRBJ2-1; D gene unclear. CDR3 length equals 13 residues. Germline V gene lookup returns CDR1 SGHNT and CDR2 YENEEA. Trimming removed 5 bases at V and 6 bases at J, with 11 bases between. The CDR3 nucleotides read TGTGCCAGCAGCCGTGCAGGTAGCAATGAGCAGTTCTTC. Its translation is CASSRAGSNEQFF.

The chain recombines TRBV18 with TRBJ2-7; 7 nucleotides agree with TRBD2. V dropped 0 bases and J dropped 2; count of bases not matched to a gene: 7. Germline CDR1 KGHSH, CDR2 LQKENI. The CDR3 has 16 residues. The CDR3 loop is CASSPPVGRGTYEQYF. The CDR3 DNA is TGTGCCAGCTCACCACCGGTAGGGAGGGGAACCTACGAGCAGTACTTC.